A single sample is the source of the 9 T cell receptor beta chains below, sequenced in a study of preoperative IRX-2 immunotherapy in early breast cancer. Some clones are missing from TCRdb's copy, which holds only in-frame ones; the method was immunoSEQ multiplex PCR. This repertoire shows 15,000 to 25,000 clones, 85% found once; its top ten account for 0.95% to 1.5%. Treatment of the sample: preoperative locoregional IRX-2 cytokine immunotherapy. The specimen was lymph node tissue, collected after IRX-2 immunotherapy. These receptors were obtained from a human donor with breast cancer.

This clone was found a few times. V and J are TRBV15 and TRBJ2-1; possibly TRBD1 for D (5 bases). Germline V gene data show CDR1 as LNHNV and CDR2 as YYDKDF (reference sequence). The CDR3 length is 17 residues. Between the trimmed V and J ends, which lost 0 bases and 0 bases, there was a span of 12 bases. The CDR3 reads CATSRESNRGSYNEQFF. In DNA, the CDR3 is TGTGCCACCAGCAGAGAAAGTAATAGGGGCTCCTACAATGAGCAGTTCTTC.

The chain combines TRBV11-3 with TRBJ2-1, with TRBD1 matching 7 bases. The CDR3 spans 15 residues. Germline assignment: CDR1 SGHNT and CDR2 YENEEA. V was pared by 5 bases and J by 3 bases, with 7 bases of the junction left unmatched. The DNA for the CDR3 is TGTGCCAGCAGCGCCTCCGGGACAGACTACAATGAGCAGTTCTTC. This gives the protein CASSASGTDYNEQFF.

The chain employs TRBV6-8 and TRBJ2-7, with a possible D match to TRBD1 (6 bases). The CDR3 contains 14 residues. Germline V gene sequence: CDR1 MNHGY, CDR2 SAAAGT. V shed 6 bases and J shed 2 bases, with 14 bases lying between them. The CDR3 sequence: CASSPGTSAYEQYF. In DNA, the CDR3 is TGTGCCAGCAGCCCTGGGACATCCGCCTACGAGCAGTACTTC.

The genes are TRBV19 and TRBJ1-4; a possible D gene is TRBD1 (6 bases). Germline loops: CDR1 LNHDA, CDR2 SQIVND (reference sequence). The V gene lost 6 bases and the J gene lost 4 bases, with 9 bases spanning the gap. This CDR3 has 13 amino acids. The DNA of the CDR3 is TGTGCCAGTAGCGACAGGTTTAATGAAAAACTGTTTTTT. Protein product: CASSDRFNEKLFF.

The genes are TRBV5-1 and TRBJ2-2, with D unclear. Trimming removed 3 bases from V and 1 base from J, with 13 bases in between. Germline CDR1 SGHRS, CDR2 YFSETQ. This CDR3 comprises 16 residues. The chain's CDR3 is CASSWTSSRNTGELFF. The CDR3 nucleotides are TGCGCCAGCAGCTGGACGTCCTCGAGGAACACCGGGGAGCTGTTTTTT.

The CDR3 reads CASSYSLVSGGNEQFF. In nucleotides, the CDR3 is TGTGCCAGCAGTTACTCTCTCGTTAGCGGGGGAAATGAGCAGTTCTTC. This chain joins TRBV6-7 and TRBJ2-1; the match to TRBD2 covers 9 bases. TRBV6-7 is reported as an ORF; its role is uncertain. The length of the CDR3 is 16 residues. With V trimmed by 0 bases and J by 7 bases, 7 bases remained unmatched.

V gene TRBV15 combines with J gene TRBJ1-5; possibly TRBD1 for D (6 bases). Between the trimmed V and J ends, which lost 2 bases and 1 base, there was a span of 9 bases. The CDR3 covers 15 residues. Germline V gives CDR1 LNHNV, CDR2 YYDKDF (reference sequence). CDR3 in amino acids: CATSRQGKSNQPQHF. For the CDR3, the DNA is TGTGCCACCAGCAGACAGGGGAAAAGCAATCAGCCCCAGCATTTT.

The V and J genes are TRBV11-3 and TRBJ2-7; 8 bases are shared with TRBD1. Germline lookup yields CDR1 SGHNT and CDR2 YENEEA. V was clipped by 6 bases and J by 3 bases; unmatched bases: 10. The CDR3 runs 15 residues. The CDR3 coding sequence is TGTGCCAGCAGTCGGGACAGGAGTCACGACTACGAGCAGTACTTC. This codes for CASSRDRSHDYEQYF. The variable domain in full, with the rest retrieved from reference TRBV11-3 and TRBJ2-7, is EAGVVQSPRYKIIEKKQPVAFWCNPISGHNTLYWYLQNLGQGPELLIRYENEEAVDDSQLPKDRFSAERLKGVDSTLKIQPAELGDSAVYLCASSRDRSHDYEQYFGPGTRLTVT.

There are a few counts of this clone. This chain joins TRBV19 and TRBJ2-3; the D gene is possibly TRBD1 (5 bases). From germline, CDR1 is LNHDA and CDR2 SQIVND (reference sequence). Deletions cut 4 bases from V and 4 bases from J, with 12 bases between. The CDR3 contains 14 residues. The CDR3 DNA sequence: TGTGCCAGTAGTACTCCAGGGTTTTCAGATACGCAGTATTTT. Translation gives CASSTPGFSDTQYF.